This T cell receptor beta chain stems from a study of T cell responses to AZD1222 COVID-19 vaccine. Study-level results: Baseline seropositivity occurred in only a handful of AZD1222 recipients. Repertoire collection took place solely once the T cell response had peaked. Two AZD1222 administrations were followed by greater Spike-specific TCR breadth and depth.

Germline V CDR1 and CDR2: MNHEY, SMNVEV (reference sequence). The CDR3 has 16 residues. V trimming: 6 bases; J trimming: 2 bases; junction bases outside the gene matches: 10. Data came from immunoSEQ multiplex PCR; TCRdb stores just in-frame clones and leaves some out. Seen here are 150,000 to 200,000 clones, 85% to 95% observed once, and the top ten hold 9.2%. Points on this clone: What it binds is unknown.

The sample was peripheral blood, taken on day 0 of AZD1222 vaccination. The chain recombines TRBV27 with TRBJ1-2; 9 bases are a match to TRBD1. The sequence came from an adult in good health. The CDR3 nucleotides are TGTGCCAGCAGCATATCCGGGACAGGGTACAACTATGGCTACACCTTC. Translated: CASSISGTGYNYGYTF.